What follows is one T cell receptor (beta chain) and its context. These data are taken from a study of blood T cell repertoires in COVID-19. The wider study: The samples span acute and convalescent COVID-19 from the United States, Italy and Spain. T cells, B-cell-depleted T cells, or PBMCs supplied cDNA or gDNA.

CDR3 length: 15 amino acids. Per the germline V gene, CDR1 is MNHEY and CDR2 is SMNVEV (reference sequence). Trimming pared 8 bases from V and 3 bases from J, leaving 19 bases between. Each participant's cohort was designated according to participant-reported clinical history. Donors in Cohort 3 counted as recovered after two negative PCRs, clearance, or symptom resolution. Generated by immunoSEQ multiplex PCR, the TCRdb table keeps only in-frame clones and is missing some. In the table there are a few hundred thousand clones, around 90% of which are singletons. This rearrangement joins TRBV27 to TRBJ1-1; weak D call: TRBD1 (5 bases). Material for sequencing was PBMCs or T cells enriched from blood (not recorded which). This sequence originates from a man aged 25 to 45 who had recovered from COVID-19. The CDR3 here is CASYKLVDTYTEAFF. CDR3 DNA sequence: TGTGCCAGCTATAAACTTGTGGACACCTACACTGAAGCTTTCTTT.